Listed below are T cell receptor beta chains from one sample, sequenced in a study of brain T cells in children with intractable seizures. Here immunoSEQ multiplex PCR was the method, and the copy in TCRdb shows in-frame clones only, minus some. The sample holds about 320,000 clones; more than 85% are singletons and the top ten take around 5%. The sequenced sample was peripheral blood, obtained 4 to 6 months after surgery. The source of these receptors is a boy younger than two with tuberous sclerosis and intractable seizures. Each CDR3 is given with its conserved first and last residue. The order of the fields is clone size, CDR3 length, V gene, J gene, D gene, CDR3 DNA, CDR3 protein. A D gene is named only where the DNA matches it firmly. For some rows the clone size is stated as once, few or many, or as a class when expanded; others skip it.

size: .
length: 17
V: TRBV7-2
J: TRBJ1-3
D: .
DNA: TGTGCCAGCAGCTTCCTCAGGACGTTGGGCTCTGGAAACACCATATATTTT
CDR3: CASSFLRTLGSGNTIYF

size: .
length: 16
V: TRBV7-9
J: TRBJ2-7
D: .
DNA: TGTGCCAGCAGCTCCCCGGGGTCGGAGGCCCTCTACGAGCAGTACTTC
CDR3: CASSSPGSEALYEQYF

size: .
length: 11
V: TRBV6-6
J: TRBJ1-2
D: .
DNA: TGTGCCCTACGAGAGATCTATGGCTACACCTTC
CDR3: CALREIYGYTF

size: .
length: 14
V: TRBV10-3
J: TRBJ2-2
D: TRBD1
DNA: TGTGCCATCAGCCTTACAGGGGCTGGCGGGGAGCTGTTTTTT
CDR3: CAISLTGAGGELFF

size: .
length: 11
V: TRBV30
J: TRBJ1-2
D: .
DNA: TGTGCCTGGAGGGAAGGGGGACGCTACACCTTC
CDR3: CAWREGGRYTF

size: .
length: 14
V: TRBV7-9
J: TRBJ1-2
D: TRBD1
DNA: TGTGCCAGCAGCTGGGGGACAGCCCCTGATGGCTACACCTTC
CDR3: CASSWGTAPDGYTF

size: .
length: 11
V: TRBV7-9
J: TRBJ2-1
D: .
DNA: TGTGCCAGCAGTCTCGGATCTGAGCAGTTCTTC
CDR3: CASSLGSEQFF

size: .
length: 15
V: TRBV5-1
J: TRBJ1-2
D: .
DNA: TGCGCCAGCGGTCCTCGGGCCTCCTCAGGGTATGGCTACACCTTC
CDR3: CASGPRASSGYGYTF

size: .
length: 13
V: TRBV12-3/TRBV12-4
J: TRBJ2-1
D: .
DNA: TGTGCCAGCAGTTCCCAGGATTACAATGAGCAGTTCTTC
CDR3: CASSSQDYNEQFF

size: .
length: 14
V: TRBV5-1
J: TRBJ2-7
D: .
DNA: TGCGCCAGCAGCTTAATTATGGACGGCTACGAGCAGTACTTC
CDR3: CASSLIMDGYEQYF

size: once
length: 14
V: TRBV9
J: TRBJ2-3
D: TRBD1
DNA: TGTGCCAGTGGCCGACAGGGCAGGGGTGATACGCAGTATTTT
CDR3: CASGRQGRGDTQYF

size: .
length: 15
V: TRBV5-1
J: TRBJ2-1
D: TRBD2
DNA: TGCGCCAGCAGCCACGTCGGGGGAGGGGTCAATGAGCAGTTCTTC
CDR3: CASSHVGGGVNEQFF

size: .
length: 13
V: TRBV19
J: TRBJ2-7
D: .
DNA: TGTGCCAGTAGTAGAGACTTAATAGACGAGCAGTACTTC
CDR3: CASSRDLIDEQYF

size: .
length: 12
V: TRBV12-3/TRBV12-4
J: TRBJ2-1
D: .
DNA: TGTGCCAGCAGTTTTCAATGGGGGGAGCAGTTCTTC
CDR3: CASSFQWGEQFF

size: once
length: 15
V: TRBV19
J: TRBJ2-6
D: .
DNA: TGTGCCAGTAGTATCGGGACTTCTGGGGCCAACGTCCTGACTTTC
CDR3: CASSIGTSGANVLTF

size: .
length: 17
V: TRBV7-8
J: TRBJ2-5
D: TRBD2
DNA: TGTGCCAGCAGCTTAGTGATCGGCGGGAGGGCCTTGGAGACCCAGTACTTC
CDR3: CASSLVIGGRALETQYF

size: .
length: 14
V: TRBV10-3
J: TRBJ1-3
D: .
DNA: TGTGCCATCAGTGATTTGGGGATCGGAAACACCATATATTTT
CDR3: CAISDLGIGNTIYF

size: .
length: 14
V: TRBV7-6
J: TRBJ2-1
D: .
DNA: TGTGCCAGCAGCTTGAGGGCGGCCTACAATGAGCAGTTCTTC
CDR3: CASSLRAAYNEQFF

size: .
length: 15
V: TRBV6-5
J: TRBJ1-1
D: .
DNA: TGTGCCAGTCTGGGGGTGGGCGGTAAGAACACTGAAGCTTTCTTT
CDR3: CASLGVGGKNTEAFF

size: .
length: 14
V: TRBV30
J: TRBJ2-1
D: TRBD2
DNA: TGTGCCTGGAATTTTGGTAGCGGGGAGAATGAGCAGTTCTTC
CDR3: CAWNFGSGENEQFF

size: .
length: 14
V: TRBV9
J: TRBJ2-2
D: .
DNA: TGTGCCAGCAGCGTATGGGAAAAGGGCGGGGAGCTGTTTTTT
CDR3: CASSVWEKGGELFF

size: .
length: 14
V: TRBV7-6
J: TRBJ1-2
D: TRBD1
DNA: TGTGCCAGCAGCTTGAGGGGGCGCGGATATGGCTACACCTTC
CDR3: CASSLRGRGYGYTF

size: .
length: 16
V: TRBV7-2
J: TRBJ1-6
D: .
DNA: TGTGCCAGCAGCTTAGAGGGACTGCTGTATAATTCACCCCTCCACTTT
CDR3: CASSLEGLLYNSPLHF

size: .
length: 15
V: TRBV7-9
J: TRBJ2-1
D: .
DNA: TGTGCCAGCCCCGAAGGTGGTGGGTCCTACAATGAGCAGTTCTTC
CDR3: CASPEGGGSYNEQFF

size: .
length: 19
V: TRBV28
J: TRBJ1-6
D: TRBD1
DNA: TGTGCCAGCAGTACAACCGGGACAGGGGTGTTCCCTTTTAATTCACCCCTCCACTTT
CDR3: CASSTTGTGVFPFNSPLHF

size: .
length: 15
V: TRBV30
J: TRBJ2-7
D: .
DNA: TGTGCCTGGAGTGTACCCAACCCCTCTCTCTACGAGCAGTACTTC
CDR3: CAWSVPNPSLYEQYF

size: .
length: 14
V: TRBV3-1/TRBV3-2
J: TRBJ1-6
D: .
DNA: TGTGCCAGCAGCCAGAGGCAGGCGGATTCACCCCTCCACTTT
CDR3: CASSQRQADSPLHF

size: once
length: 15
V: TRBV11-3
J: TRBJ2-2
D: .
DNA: TGTGCCAGCAGCTTATTTTACGGGACGGCCGGGGAGCTGTTTTTT
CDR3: CASSLFYGTAGELFF

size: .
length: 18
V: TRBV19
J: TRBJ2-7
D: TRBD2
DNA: TGTGCCAGTAGTATAAGGGACGGTGGGCGGGAGATCGCCTACGAGCAGTACTTC
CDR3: CASSIRDGGREIAYEQYF

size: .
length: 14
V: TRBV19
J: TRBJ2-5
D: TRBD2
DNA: TGTGCCAGTAGCCAAGCGGGAGGAGGGAAGACCCAGTACTTC
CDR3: CASSQAGGGKTQYF

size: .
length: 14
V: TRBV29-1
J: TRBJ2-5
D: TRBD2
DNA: TGCAGCGTTGCGTCGGGGGGGCCCGTAGAGACCCAGTACTTC
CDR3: CSVASGGPVETQYF

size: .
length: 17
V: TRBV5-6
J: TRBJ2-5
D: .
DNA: TGTGCCAGCAGCTTGGGTACAGGGGCGGGGCGCCAAGAGACCCAGTACTTC
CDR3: CASSLGTGAGRQETQYF

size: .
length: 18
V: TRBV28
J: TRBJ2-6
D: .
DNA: TGTGCCAGCAGTTTATGGGAGGGCCGGCGGTCTGGGGCCAACGTCCTGACTTTC
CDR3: CASSLWEGRRSGANVLTF

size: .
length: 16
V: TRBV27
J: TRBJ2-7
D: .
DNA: TGTGCCAGCAGTTTACGTTCAGCCACCTCCGACTACGAGCAGTACTTC
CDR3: CASSLRSATSDYEQYF

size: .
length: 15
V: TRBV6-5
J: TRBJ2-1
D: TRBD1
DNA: TGTGCCAGCAGTTCCCGGGACAGGGGATACAATGAGCAGTTCTTC
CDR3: CASSSRDRGYNEQFF

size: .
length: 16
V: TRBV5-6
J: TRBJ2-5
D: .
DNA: TGTGCCAGCAGCCAGCGGGCGGGGGCTCCGGAAGAGACCCAGTACTTC
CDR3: CASSQRAGAPEETQYF

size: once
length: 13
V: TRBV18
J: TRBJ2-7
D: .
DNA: TGTGCCAGCTCATCCCAAACGGTGGACGAGCAGTACTTC
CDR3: CASSSQTVDEQYF

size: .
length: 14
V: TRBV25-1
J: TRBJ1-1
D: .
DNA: TGTGCCAGCAGTGAATTGGGCAGTGCCCTTGAAGCTTTCTTT
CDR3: CASSELGSALEAFF

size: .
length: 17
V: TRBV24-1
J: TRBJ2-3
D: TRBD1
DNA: TGTGCCACCAGTGATCAACGACAGGGTGGATATGAGGATACGCAGTATTTT
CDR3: CATSDQRQGGYEDTQYF

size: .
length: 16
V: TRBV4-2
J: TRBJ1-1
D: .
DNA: TGTGCCAGCAGCCAAACTGCTGAGGGTGGTACTACTGAAGCTTTCTTT
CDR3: CASSQTAEGGTTEAFF

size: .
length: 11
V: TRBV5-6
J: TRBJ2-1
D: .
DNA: TGTGCCAGCAGCTTGGGAGCTCTGGAGTTCTTC
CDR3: CASSLGALEFF